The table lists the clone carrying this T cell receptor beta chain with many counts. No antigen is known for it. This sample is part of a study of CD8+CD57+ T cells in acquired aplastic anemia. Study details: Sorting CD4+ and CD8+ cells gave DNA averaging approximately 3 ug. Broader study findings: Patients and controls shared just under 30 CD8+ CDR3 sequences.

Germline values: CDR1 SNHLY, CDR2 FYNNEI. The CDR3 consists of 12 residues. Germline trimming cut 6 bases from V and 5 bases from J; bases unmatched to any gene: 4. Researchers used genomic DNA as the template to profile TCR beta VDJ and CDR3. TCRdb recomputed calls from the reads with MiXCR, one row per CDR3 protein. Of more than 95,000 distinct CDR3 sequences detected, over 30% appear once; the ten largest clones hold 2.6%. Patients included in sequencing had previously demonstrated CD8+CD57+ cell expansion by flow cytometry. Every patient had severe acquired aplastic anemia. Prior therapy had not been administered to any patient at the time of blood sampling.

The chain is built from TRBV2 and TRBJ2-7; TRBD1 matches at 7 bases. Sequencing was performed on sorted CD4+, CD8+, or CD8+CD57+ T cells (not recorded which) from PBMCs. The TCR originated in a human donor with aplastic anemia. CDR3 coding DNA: TGTGCCAGCAGCGTGGACAGGAACGAGCAGTACGTC. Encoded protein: CASSVDRNEQYV.